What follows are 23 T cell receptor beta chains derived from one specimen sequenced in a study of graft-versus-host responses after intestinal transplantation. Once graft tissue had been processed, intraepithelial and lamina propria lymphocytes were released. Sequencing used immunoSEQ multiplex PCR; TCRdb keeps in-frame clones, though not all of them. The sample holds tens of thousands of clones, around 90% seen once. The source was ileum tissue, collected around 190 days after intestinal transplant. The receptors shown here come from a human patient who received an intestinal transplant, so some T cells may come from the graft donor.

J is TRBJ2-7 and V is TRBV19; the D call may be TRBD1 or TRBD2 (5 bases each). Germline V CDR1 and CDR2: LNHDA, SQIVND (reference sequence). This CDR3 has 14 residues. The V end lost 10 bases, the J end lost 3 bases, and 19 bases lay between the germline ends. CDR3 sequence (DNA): TGTGCCACCAGACTCGGGACCCAAGGCTACGAGCAGTACTTC. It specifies CATRLGTQGYEQYF.

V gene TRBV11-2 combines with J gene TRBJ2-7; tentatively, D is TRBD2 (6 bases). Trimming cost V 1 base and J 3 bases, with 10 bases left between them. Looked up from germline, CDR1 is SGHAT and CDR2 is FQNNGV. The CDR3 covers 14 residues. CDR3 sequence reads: CASSLAPGVYEQYF. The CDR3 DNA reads TGTGCCAGCAGCTTAGCCCCGGGGGTCTACGAGCAGTACTTC.

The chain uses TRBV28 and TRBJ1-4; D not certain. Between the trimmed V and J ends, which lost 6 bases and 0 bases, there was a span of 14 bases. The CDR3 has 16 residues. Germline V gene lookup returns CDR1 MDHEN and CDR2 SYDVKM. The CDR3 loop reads CASSPFSAATNEKLFF. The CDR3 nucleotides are TGTGCCAGCAGCCCCTTTAGTGCAGCAACTAATGAAAAACTGTTTTTT.

CDR3 loop: CATPGTGVNEQFF. DNA for the CDR3: TGTGCCACCCCCGGGACAGGGGTTAATGAGCAGTTCTTC. V and J are TRBV2 and TRBJ2-1; 10 bases fit TRBD1. The V gene's germline CDR1 is SNHLY and CDR2 FYNNEI. The CDR3 contains 13 residues. Trimming at V came to 10 bases and at J to 7 bases, leaving 7 bases not matched to a gene. The variable domain in full, completed from reference TRBV2 and TRBJ2-1, reads EPEVTQTPSHQVTQMGQEVILRCVPISNHLYFYWYRQILGQKVEFLVSFYNNEISEKSEIFDDQFSVERPDGSNFTLKIRSTKLEDSAMYFCATPGTGVNEQFFGPGTRLTVL.

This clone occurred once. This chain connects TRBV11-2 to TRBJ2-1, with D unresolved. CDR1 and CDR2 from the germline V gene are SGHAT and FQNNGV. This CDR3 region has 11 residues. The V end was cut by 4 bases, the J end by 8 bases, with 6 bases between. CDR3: CASSSKYEQFF. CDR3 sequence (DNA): TGTGCCAGCAGCTCAAAGTATGAGCAGTTCTTC.

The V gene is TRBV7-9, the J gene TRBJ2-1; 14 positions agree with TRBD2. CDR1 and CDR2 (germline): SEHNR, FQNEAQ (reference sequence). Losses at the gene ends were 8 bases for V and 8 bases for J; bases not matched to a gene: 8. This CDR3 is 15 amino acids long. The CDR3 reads CASGAGTSGRHEQFF. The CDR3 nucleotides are TGTGCCAGCGGGGCCGGGACTAGCGGGAGACATGAGCAGTTCTTC.

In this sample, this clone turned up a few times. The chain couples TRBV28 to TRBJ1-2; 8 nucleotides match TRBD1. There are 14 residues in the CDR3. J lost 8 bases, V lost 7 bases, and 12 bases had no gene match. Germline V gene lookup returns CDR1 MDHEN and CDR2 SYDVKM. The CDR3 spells CASTPTGAGYGYTF. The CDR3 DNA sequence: TGTGCCAGCACTCCGACAGGGGCGGGATACGGCTACACCTTC.

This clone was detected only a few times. CDR3 amino acids: CASSLVSTTDTQYF. The CDR3 coding sequence is TGCGCCAGCAGCTTGGTCAGCACCACAGATACGCAGTATTTT. The V call is TRBV5-1, the J call TRBJ2-3, with no clear D. With 0 bases removed from V and 2 bases from J, the gap between germline ends came to 7 bases. Germline assignment: CDR1 SGHRS and CDR2 YFSETQ. CDR3 length: 14 amino acids.

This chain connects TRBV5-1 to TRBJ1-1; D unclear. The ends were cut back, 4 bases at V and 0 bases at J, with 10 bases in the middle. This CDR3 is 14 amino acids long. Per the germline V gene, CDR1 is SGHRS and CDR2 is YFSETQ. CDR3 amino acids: CASSPGSLNTEAFF. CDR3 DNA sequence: TGCGCCAGCAGCCCGGGGTCCCTGAACACTGAAGCTTTCTTT.

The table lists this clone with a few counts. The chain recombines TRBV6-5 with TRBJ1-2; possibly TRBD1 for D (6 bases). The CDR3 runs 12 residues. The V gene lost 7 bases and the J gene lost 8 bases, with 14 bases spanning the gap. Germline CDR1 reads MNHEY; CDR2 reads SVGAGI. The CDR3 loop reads CASMGGAEGYTF. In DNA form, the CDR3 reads TGTGCCAGCATGGGGGGCGCGGAAGGCTACACCTTC.

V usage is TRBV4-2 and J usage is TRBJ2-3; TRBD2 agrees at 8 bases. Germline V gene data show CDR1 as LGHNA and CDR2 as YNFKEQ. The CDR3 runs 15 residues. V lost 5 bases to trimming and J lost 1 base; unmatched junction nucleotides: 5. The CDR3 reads CASSEGLGGTDTQYF. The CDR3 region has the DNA TGTGCCAGCAGCGAGGGACTAGGAGGCACAGATACGCAGTATTTT.

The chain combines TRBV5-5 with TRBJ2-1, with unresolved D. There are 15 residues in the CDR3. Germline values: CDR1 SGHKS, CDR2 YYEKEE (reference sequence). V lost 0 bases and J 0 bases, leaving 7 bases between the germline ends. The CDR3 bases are TGTGCCAGCAGCTTGGCCGGCCCCTCCTACAATGAGCAGTTCTTC. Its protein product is CASSLAGPSYNEQFF.

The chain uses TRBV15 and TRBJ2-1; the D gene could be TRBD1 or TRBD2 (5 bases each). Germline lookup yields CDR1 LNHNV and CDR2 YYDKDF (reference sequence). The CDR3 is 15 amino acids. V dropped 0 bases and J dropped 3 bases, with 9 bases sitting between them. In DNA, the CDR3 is TGTGCCACCAGCAGAGATTTGGGGGACTACAATGAGCAGTTCTTC. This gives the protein CATSRDLGDYNEQFF.

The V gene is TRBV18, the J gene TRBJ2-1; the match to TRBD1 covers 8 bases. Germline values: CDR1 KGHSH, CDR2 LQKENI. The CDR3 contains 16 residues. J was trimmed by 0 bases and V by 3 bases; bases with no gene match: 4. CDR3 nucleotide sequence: TGTGCCAGCTCACCTTTAGACAGGGGCTCCTACAATGAGCAGTTCTTC. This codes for CASSPLDRGSYNEQFF.

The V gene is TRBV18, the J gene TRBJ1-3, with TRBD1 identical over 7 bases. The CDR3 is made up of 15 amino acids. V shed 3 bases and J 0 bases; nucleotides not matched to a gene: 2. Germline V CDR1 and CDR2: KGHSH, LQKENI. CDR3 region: CASSPDRSSGNTIYF. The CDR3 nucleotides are TGTGCCAGCTCACCGGACAGGAGCTCTGGAAACACCATATATTTT.

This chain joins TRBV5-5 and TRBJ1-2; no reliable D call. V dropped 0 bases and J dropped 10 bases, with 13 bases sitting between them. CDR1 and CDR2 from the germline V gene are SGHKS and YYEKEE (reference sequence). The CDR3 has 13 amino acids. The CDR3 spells CASSLDSRLVYTF. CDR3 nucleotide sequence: TGTGCCAGCAGCTTGGACAGCAGGCTGGTCTACACCTTC.

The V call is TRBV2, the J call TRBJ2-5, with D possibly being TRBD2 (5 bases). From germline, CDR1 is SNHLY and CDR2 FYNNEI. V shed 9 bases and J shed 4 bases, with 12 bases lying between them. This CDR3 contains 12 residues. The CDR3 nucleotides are TGTGCCAGTGAGGCTAGCTCAGAGACCCAGTACTTC. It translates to CASEASSETQYF.

The CDR3 sequence is CASSLDLTSGGWGLFF. The DNA of the CDR3 is TGTGCCAGCAGCTTAGACCTGACTAGCGGGGGTTGGGGGCTGTTTTTT. V usage is TRBV7-2 and J usage is TRBJ2-2; 12 bases agree with TRBD2. Germline CDR1 SGHTA, CDR2 FQGNSA. Unmatched junction bases numbered 10, after V lost 1 base and J lost 13 bases. The CDR3 consists of 16 residues.

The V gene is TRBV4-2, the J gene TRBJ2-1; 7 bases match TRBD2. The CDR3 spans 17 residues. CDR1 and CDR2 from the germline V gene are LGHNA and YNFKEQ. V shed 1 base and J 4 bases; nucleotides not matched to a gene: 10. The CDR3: CASSQGPREAGYNEQFF. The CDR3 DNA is TGTGCCAGCAGCCAAGGACCCCGGGAAGCGGGGTACAATGAGCAGTTCTTC.

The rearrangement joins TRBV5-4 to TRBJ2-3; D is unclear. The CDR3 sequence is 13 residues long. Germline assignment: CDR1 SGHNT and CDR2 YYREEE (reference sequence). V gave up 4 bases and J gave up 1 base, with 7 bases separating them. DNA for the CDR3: TGTGCCAGCAGCGGTGGTGGCACAGATACGCAGTATTTT. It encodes CASSGGGTDTQYF.

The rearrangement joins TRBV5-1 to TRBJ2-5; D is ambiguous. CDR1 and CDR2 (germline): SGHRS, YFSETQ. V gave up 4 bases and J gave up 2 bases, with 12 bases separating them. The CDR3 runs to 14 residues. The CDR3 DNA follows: TGCGCCAGCAGCATCCTGTCAGCACAAGAGACCCAGTACTTC. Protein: CASSILSAQETQYF.

DNA for the CDR3: TGTGCCAGCAGCCCAACACCTAAATGGGCCGGGGAGCTGTTTTTT. Amino acids: CASSPTPKWAGELFF. The V and J genes are TRBV7-3 and TRBJ2-2, with D unresolved. With 5 bases removed from V and 6 bases from J, the gap between germline ends came to 16 bases. Germline V gives CDR1 SGHTA, CDR2 FQGTGA. This CDR3 comprises 15 residues. The full variable domain, its missing parts supplied by reference TRBV7-3 and TRBJ2-2, is GAGVSQTPSNKVTEKGKYVELRCDPISGHTALYWYRQSLGQGPEFLIYFQGTGAADDSGLPNDRFFAVRPEGSVSTLKIQRTERGDSAVYLCASSPTPKWAGELFFGEGSRLTVL.

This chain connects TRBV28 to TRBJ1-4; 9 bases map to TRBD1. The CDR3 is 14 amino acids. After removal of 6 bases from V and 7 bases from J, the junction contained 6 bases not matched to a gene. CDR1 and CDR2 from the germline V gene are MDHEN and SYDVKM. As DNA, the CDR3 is TGTGCCAGCAGCGGACAGGGGTCGGGTGAAAAACTGTTTTTT. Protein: CASSGQGSGEKLFF.